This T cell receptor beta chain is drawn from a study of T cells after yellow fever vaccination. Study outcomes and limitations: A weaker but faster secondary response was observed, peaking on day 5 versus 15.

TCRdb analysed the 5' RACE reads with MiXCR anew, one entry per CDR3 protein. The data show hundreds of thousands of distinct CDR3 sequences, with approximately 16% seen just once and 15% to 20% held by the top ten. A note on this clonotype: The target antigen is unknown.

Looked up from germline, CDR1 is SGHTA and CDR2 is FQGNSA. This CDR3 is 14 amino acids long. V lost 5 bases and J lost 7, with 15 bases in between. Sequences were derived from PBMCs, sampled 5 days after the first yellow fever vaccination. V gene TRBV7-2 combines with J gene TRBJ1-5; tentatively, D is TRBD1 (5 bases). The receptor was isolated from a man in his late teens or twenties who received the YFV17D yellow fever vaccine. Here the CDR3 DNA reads TGTGCCAGCAGCAACTGGGCGGGGGAACAGCCCCAGCATTTT. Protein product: CASSNWAGEQPQHF. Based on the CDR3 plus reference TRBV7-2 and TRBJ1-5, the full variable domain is GAGVSQSPSNKVTEKGKDVELRCDPISGHTALYWYRQSLGQGLEFLIYFQGNSAPDKSGLPSDRFSAERTGGSVSTLTIQRTQQEDSAVYLCASSNWAGEQPQHFGDGTRLSIL.